This TCR beta chain was sequenced in a study of blood T cell repertoires in COVID-19. Across the whole study: T cells, B-cell-depleted T cells, or PBMCs supplied cDNA or gDNA.

This CDR3 comprises 17 residues. Germline V lookup: CDR1 SGHRS, CDR2 YFSETQ. The V gene lost 4 bases and the J gene lost 7 bases, with 21 bases spanning the gap. This table comes from immunoSEQ multiplex PCR, and its TCRdb copy is limited to in-frame clones, with some not included. The sample lists roughly 230,000 clones; 81% were seen once. The J gene is TRBJ1-6, the V gene TRBV5-1; TRBD1 might be the D (6 bases). Sequenced sample: peripheral blood. The origin of this receptor is a woman of 80 years or more with acute or convalescent COVID-19. CDR3 residues: CASSPKGQGHQNSPLHF. CDR3 sequence (DNA): TGCGCCAGCAGCCCAAAAGGGCAGGGACACCAAAATTCACCCCTCCACTTT. Complete variable domain (other parts from reference TRBV5-1 and TRBJ1-6): KAGVTQTPRYLIKTRGQQVTLSCSPISGHRSVSWYQQTPGQGLQFLFEYFSETQRNKGNFPGRFSGRQFSNSRSEMNVSTLELGDSALYLCASSPKGQGHQNSPLHFGNGTRLTVT.